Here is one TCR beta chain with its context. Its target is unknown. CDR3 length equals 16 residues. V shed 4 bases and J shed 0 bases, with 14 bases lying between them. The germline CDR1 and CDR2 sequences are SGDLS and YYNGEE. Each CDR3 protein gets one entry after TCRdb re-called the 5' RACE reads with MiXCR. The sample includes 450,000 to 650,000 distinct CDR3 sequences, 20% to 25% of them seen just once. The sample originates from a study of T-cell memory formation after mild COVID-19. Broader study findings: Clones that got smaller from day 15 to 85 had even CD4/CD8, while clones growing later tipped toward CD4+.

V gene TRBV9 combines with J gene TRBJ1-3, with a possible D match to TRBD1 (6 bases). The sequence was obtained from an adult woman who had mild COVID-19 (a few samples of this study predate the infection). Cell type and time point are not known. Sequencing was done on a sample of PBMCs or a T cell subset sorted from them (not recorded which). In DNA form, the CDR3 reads TGTGCCAGCAGCCCTCGACAGGACTCCTCTGGAAACACCATATATTTT. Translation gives CASSPRQDSSGNTIYF. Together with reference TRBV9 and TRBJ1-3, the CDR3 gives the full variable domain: DSGVTQTPKHLITATGQRVTLRCSPRSGDLSVYWYQQSLDQGLQFLIQYYNGEERAKGNILERFSAQQFPDLHSELNLSSLELGDSALYFCASSPRQDSSGNTIYFGEGSWLTVV.